This TCR beta chain originates from a study of Graves' ophthalmopathy and Graves' hyperthyroidism. Beta-chain TCR CDR3 regions were amplified from RNA transcripts. First-round RT-PCR with HTBI primers preceded a second-round multiplex PCR. MiXCR was run by TCRdb on the multiplex PCR reads, yielding one entry per CDR3 protein. Of about 740,000 distinct CDR3 sequences listed, roughly 40% are singletons. In this sample, this clonotype turned up many times. V was trimmed by 1 base and J by 4 bases, leaving 6 bases between them. This CDR3 has 14 amino acids. Per the germline V gene, CDR1 is SGHRS and CDR2 is YFSETQ.

Sequencing was carried out using peripheral blood. The chain has TRBV5-1 and TRBJ2-6; D gene ambiguous. The sequence came from an adult man with Graves' ophthalmopathy. CDR3 loop: CASSLPGGANVLTF. The CDR3 DNA reads TGCGCCAGCAGCTTGCCAGGCGGGGCCAACGTCCTGACTTTC.